This T cell receptor beta chain was documented in a study of cytomegalovirus exposure and HLA in healthy donors. Study outcomes and limitations: Three CMV-associated chains proved CMV antigen-specific in vitro. It emerged from a later analysis that several of the most significant clusters appeared to be linked to common viral pathogens.

It was with 60 Vbeta and 13 Jbeta primers that the PCR ran. Sequencing used immunoSEQ multiplex PCR; TCRdb keeps in-frame clones, though not all of them. The sample records over 150,000 clones, 80% being singletons. The CDR3 is 16 amino acids. As regards this clone: Its specificity is not known.

Sequenced input: PBMCs. The receptor was isolated from a woman aged 45-65 years in good health and CMV-seropositive. The gene calls are TRBV21-1 and TRBJ2-7; TRBD2 is the table's D call and was not checked against the DNA. TRBV21-1 is a recognized pseudogene. The DNA of the CDR3 is TGTGCCAGCACCGTAATACTAGGAGCTGGGCGCTACGAGCAGTACTTC. As protein: CASTVILGAGRYEQYF.